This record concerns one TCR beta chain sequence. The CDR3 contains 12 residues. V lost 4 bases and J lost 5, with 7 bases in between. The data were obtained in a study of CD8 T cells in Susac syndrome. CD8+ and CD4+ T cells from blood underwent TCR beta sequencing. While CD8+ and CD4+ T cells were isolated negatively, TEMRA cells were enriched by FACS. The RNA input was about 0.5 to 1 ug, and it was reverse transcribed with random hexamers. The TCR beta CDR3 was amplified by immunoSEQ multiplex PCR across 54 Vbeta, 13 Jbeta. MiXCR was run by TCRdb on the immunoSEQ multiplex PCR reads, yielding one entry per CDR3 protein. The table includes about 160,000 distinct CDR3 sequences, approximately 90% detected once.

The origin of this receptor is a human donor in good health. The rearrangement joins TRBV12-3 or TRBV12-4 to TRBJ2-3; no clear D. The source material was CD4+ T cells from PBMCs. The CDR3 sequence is CASSSQRDTQYF. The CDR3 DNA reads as TGTGCCAGCAGTTCCCAGAGAGATACGCAGTATTTT.